The 7 T cell receptor beta chains reported below all come from one sample, sequenced in a study of blood T cells in healthy people across ages. A second PCR, run for about 7 to 11 cycles, used a sample-barcoded 5' primer plus a J-beta primer mix. TCRdb redid the calling of the 5' RACE reads with MiXCR, one entry per CDR3 protein. The data show hundreds of thousands of distinct CDR3 sequences, around 54% seen once. The sample taken for sequencing was blood. Receptors were obtained from a man between 60 and 75 years old in good health.

The chain is built from TRBV27 and TRBJ2-1; 13 nucleotides match TRBD2. V shed 3 bases and J 8 bases; nucleotides not matched to a gene: 7. The germline CDR1 and CDR2 sequences are MNHEY and SMNVEV (reference sequence). The CDR3 runs to 16 residues. As DNA, the CDR3 is TGTGCCAGCAGTTTGACTAGCGGGGGGTTTGTACATGAGCAGTTCTTC. It yields the protein CASSLTSGGFVHEQFF.

In this sample, this clonotype turned up a few times. This sequence joins TRBV7-7 and TRBJ2-3, with TRBD2 matching 13 bases. The CDR3 consists of 15 residues. Germline loops: CDR1 SSHAT, CDR2 FNYEAQ (reference sequence). The ends lost 5 bases at V and 7 bases at J; junction bases unmatched: 6. The CDR3: CASSPTSGGAHTQYF. In DNA, the CDR3 is TGTGCCAGCAGCCCTACTAGCGGGGGGGCTCATACGCAGTATTTT.

J is TRBJ1-6 and V is TRBV20-1; D is unresolved. Germline CDR1 DFQATT, CDR2 SNEGSKA (reference sequence). The germline V and J ends were trimmed by 5 bases and 9 bases, with 11 bases remaining between them. The CDR3 length is 12 residues. For the CDR3, the DNA is TGCAGTGCTTCAATGGGCGTTTCACCCCTCCACTTT. This gives the protein CSASMGVSPLHF.

This clonotype appeared once. The V and J genes are TRBV29-1 and TRBJ1-1; possible D gene TRBD1, 6 bases. Trimming took off 7 bases at V and 4 bases at J, with 13 bases between the two ends. CDR1 is SQVTM, CDR2 ANQGSEA, per germline. This CDR3 spans 12 amino acids. The CDR3 coding sequence is TGCAGCGCCAGGGGTTCCGGCACTGAAGCTTTCTTT. This codes for CSARGSGTEAFF.

This clonotype was seen many times. The CDR3 is CASSLGGTGNQETQYF. The CDR3 nucleotides are TGTGCCAGCAGCTTAGGAGGCACAGGGAATCAAGAGACCCAGTACTTC. The chain employs TRBV7-9 and TRBJ2-5; possibly TRBD1 for D (6 bases). CDR1 is SEHNR and CDR2 is FQNEAQ in the germline V gene (reference sequence). The CDR3 extends over 16 amino acids. The V end lost 1 base, the J end lost 2 bases, and 14 bases lay between the germline ends.

The J gene is TRBJ1-2, the V gene TRBV5-5; the D is unclear. This CDR3 has 11 residues. CDR1 is SGHKS, CDR2 YYEKEE, per germline (reference sequence). V was trimmed by 3 bases and J by 8 bases, leaving 8 bases between them. CDR3 coding DNA: TGTGCCAGCAGCTCCACCGTCGGCTACACCTTC. Amino acids: CASSSTVGYTF.

In its sample, this clonotype was seen a few times. Since a much larger clone is just one base distant, this may be a read error. The chain is built from TRBV7-2 and TRBJ1-5, with D maybe TRBD1 (6 bases). Germline CDR1 and CDR2: SGHTA and FQGNSA. V was trimmed by 5 bases and J by 4 bases, leaving 12 bases between them. The CDR3 spans 14 residues. CDR3 sequence: CASSVSQGNQPQHF. For the CDR3, the DNA is TGTGCCAGCAGCGTTTCACAGGGAAATCAGCCCCAGCATTTT.